This entry concerns a single T cell receptor beta chain. Its antigen is still unknown. These data are taken from a study of T cell responses to AZD1222 COVID-19 vaccine. Background on the study: Whether given at about 4 or about 12 weeks, second doses were pooled.

Findings and caveats of the study: Most donors were white British, females outnumbered males, and clonal diversity was possibly underestimated. The study identified only five to seven AZD1222 recipients as seropositive at baseline.

The table came from immunoSEQ multiplex PCR; TCRdb's copy has only in-frame clones and leaves some out. The repertoire has some 62,000 clones, 76% of them found once; the top ten carry over 13%. In germline, CDR1 is SGHNT, CDR2 YYREEE (reference sequence). The CDR3 loop spans 15 amino acids. The V and J ends lost 0 bases and 8 bases respectively, with 17 bases between them. The clonotype originates from an adult in good health. The chain links TRBV5-4 to TRBJ1-2; possibly TRBD1 for D (5 bases). Source: peripheral blood, taken on day 0 of AZD1222 vaccination. CDR3 coding DNA: TGTGCCAGCAGCTTGGTGGGTCCCGGGACCGAGGGCTACACCTTC. This gives the protein CASSLVGPGTEGYTF.